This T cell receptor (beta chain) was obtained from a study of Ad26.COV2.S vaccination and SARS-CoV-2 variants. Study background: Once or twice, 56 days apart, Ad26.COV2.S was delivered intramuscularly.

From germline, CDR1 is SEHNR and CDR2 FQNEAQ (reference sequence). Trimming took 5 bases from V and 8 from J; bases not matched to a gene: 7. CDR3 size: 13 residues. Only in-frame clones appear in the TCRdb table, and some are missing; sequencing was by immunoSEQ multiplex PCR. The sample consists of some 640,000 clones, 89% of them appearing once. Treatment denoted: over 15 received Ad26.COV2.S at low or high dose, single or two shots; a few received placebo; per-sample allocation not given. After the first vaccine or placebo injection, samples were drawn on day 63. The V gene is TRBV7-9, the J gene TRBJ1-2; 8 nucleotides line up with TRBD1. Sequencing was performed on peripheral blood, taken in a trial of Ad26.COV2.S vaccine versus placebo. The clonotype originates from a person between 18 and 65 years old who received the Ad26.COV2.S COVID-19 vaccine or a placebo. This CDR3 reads CASSATGEEGYTF. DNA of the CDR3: TGTGCCAGCAGCGCGACAGGGGAAGAGGGCTACACCTTC.